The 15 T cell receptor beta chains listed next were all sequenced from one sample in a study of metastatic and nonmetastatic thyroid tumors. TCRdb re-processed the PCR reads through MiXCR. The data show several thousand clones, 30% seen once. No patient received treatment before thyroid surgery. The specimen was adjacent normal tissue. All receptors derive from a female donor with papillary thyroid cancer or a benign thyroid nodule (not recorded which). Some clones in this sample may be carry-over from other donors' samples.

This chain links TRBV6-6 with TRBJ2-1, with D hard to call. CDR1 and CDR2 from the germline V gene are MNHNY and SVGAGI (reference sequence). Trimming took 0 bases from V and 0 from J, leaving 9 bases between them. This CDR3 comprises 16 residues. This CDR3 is CASSYSQSSSYNEQFF. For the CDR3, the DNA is TGTGCCAGCAGTTACTCGCAGAGCAGCTCCTACAATGAGCAGTTCTTC.

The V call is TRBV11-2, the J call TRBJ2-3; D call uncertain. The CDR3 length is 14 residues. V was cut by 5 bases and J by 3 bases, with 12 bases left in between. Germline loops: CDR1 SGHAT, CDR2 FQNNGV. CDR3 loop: CASSLSRRTDTQYF. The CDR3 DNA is TGTGCCAGCAGCCTCTCGAGACGTACAGATACGCAGTATTTT.

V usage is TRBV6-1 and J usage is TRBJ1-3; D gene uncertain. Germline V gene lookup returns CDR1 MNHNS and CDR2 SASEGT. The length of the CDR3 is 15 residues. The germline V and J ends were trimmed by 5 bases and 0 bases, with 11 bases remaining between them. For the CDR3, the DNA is TGTGCCAGCAGTCCCACAGTGTCCTCTGGAAACACCATATATTTT. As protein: CASSPTVSSGNTIYF.

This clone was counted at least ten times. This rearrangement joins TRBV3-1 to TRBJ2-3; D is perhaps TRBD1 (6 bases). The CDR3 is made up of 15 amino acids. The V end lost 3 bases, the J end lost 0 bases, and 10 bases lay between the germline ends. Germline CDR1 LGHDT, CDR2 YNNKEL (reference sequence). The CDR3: CASSHTGLSTDTQYF. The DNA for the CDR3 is TGTGCCAGCAGCCACACAGGGCTCAGCACAGATACGCAGTATTTT.

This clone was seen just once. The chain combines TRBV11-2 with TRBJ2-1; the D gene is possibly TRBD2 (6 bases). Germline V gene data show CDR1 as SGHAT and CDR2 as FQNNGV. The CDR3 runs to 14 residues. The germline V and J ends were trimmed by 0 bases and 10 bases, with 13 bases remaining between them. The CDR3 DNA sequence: TGTGCCAGCAGCTTAGAGTGGACCGGAGGGGAGCAGTTCTTC. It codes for CASSLEWTGGEQFF.

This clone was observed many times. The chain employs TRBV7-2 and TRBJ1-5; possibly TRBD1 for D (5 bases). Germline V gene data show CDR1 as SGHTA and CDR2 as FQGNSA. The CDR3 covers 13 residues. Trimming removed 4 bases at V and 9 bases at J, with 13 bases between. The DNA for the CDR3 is TGTGCCAGCAGCTCGGGGGGGGTCGGGCCCCAGCATTTT. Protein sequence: CASSSGGVGPQHF.

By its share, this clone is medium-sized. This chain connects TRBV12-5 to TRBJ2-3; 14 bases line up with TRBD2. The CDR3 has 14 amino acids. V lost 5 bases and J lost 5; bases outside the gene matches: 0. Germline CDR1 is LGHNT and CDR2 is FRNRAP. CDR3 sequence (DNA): TGTGCTAGTGGTGGACTAGCGGGAGGAGATACGCAGTATTTT. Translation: CASGGLAGGDTQYF.

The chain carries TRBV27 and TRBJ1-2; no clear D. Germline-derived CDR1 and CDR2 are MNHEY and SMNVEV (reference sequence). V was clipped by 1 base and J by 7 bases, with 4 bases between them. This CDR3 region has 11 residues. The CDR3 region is CASSLYSGYTF. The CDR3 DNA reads TGTGCCAGCAGTTTATACTCTGGCTACACCTTC.

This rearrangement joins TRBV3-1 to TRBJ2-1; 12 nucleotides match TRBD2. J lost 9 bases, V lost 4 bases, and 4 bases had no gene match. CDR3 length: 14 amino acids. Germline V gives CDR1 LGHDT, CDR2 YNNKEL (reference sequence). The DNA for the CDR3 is TGTGCCAGCAGCCCGACTAGCGGGAGTACTGAGCAGTTCTTC. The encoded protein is CASSPTSGSTEQFF.

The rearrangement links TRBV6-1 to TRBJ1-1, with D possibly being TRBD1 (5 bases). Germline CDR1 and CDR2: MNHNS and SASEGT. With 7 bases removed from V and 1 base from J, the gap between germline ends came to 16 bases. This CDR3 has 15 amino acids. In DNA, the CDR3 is TGTGCCAGCACGCTCGAGGGACGGCAGAACACTGAAGCTTTCTTT. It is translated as CASTLEGRQNTEAFF.

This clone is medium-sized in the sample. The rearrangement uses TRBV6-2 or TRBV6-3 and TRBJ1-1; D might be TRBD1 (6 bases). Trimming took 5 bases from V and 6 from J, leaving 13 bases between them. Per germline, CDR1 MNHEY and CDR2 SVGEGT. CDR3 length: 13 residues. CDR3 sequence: CASSQTRGSEAFF. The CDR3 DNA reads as TGTGCCAGCAGTCAGACCAGGGGTTCTGAAGCTTTCTTT.

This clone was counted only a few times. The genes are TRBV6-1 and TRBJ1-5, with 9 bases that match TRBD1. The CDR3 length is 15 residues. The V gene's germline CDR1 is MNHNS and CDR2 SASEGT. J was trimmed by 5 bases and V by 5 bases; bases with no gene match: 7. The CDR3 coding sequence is TGTGCCAGCAGTTCCGGGACAGGGCTTTATCAGCCCCAGCATTTT. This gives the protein CASSSGTGLYQPQHF.

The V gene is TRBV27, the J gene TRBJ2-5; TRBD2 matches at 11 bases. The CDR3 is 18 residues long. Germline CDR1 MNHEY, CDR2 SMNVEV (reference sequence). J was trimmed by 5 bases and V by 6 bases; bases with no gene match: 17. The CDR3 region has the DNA TGTGCCAGCAGCTTGGGCCTTAGCGGGAGGGCCCGGGGGGAGACCCAGTACTTC. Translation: CASSLGLSGRARGETQYF.

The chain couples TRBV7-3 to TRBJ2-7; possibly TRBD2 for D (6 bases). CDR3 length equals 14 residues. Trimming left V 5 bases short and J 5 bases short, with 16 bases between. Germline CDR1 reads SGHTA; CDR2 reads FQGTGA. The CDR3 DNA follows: TGTGCCAGCAGCCAAGGAGGGCAGGGCCACGAGCAGTACTTC. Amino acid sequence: CASSQGGQGHEQYF.

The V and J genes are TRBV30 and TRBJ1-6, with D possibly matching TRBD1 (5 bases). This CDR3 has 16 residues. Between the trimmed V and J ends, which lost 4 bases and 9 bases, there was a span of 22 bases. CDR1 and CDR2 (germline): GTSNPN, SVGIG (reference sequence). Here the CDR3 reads CAWKLPPGRRVSPLHF. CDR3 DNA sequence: TGTGCCTGGAAGCTCCCGCCAGGGCGGAGGGTTTCACCCCTCCACTTT.